This T cell receptor (beta chain) was sequenced during a study of blood T cells in healthy people across ages. Through a sample-barcoded 5' primer and a J-beta primer mix, a second PCR was run for roughly 7 to 11 cycles. TCRdb used MiXCR to reprocess the 5' RACE reads, holding one entry per CDR3 protein. The data hold roughly 1,800,000 distinct CDR3 sequences, with around half observed a single time. This clonotype was observed at least ten times. As yet, its antigen is unknown. Whole-study results and caveats: Diversity was higher, and naive CD4+ cells more numerous, in long-lived donors than in aged donors.

Trimming took off 0 bases at V and 5 bases at J, with 10 bases between the two ends. The CDR3 is 14 amino acids. From germline, CDR1 is SGHTA and CDR2 FQGNSA. This sequence originates from a woman in her thirties or forties in good health. This chain links TRBV7-2 with TRBJ2-5, with D perhaps TRBD1 (5 bases). Sequencing was carried out using blood. CDR3 loop: CASSLAGARETQYF. The CDR3 nucleotides read TGTGCCAGCAGCTTAGCAGGGGCCAGGGAGACCCAGTACTTC.